This T cell receptor beta chain comes out of a study of metastatic and nonmetastatic thyroid tumors (dated by TCRdb to about 2020). For context, the study as a whole: Repertoires from peripheral blood and from tumor or nodule tissue samples of malignant and benign thyroid patients were compared.

Receptor libraries were prepared by PCR. Sequenced on an Illumina HiSeq 4000. High-throughput sequencing was used to profile the CDR3 region of the TCR beta-chain in every patient. The study's own analysis went as follows. CDR3 differences across clinicopathological groups were used to build a classifier for discriminating distant-metastatic papillary thyroid cancer patients. The Shannon index was used to assess repertoire diversity, and the Morisita-Horn index was used to assess tumor-blood repertoire similarity. The raw public data were reprocessed by TCRdb itself: fastp quality trimming at Q25, MiXCR clonotype calling, in-frame beta chains only. The V and J calls and clone size come from TCRdb's table, not from the authors' own analysis. Counted in this sample were 11,000 or so clones; roughly 30% of them appeared once. The top ten clonotypes cover about a fifth of the sample. No patient had received any treatment before thyroid surgery. Patient clinical samples collected from about 2011 to 2018 were retrospectively analysed using T-cell receptor beta sequencing.

What the research found in general, with its limitations: In both blood and tumor samples, malignant tumors were reported to have significantly higher TCR beta diversity than benign nodules.

From cysteine to phenylalanine, the CDR3 is 12 amino acids long. Only CDR3 DNA is held: 36 bases, read in frame from base 1. Cut back by 4 bases and 6 bases, the V and J ends lie 6 bases apart. CDR1 and CDR2 are drawn from the germline V gene: MNHEY, SVGAGI. For this clone: Its antigen is currently not known. Base qualities are not at hand, and no much larger clone is one base apart.

The specimen sequenced was adjacent normal tissue. The clonotype comes from a male donor with papillary thyroid cancer or a benign thyroid nodule (not recorded which). Some clones in this sample may be carry-over from other donors' samples. The V gene is TRBV6-5 and the J gene is TRBJ2-2; a confident D gene designation cannot be given. The CDR3 reads CASSSWSGELFF. DNA sequence: TGTGCCAGCAGTTCATGGTCCGGGGAGCTGTTTTTT.